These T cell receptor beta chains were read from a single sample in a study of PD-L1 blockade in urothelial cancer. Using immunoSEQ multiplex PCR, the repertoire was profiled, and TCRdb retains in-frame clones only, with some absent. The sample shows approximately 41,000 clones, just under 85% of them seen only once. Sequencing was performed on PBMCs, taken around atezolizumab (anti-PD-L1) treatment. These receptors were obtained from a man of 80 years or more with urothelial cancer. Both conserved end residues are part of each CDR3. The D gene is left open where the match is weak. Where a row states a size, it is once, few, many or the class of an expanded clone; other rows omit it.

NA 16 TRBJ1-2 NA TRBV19 TGTGCCAGTAGTGCGCCGGGACTCCGTACGGGCTATGGCTACACCTTC CASSAPGLRTGYGYTF
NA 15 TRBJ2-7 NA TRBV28 TGTGCCAGCAGTTCCTCTATGATTGCTGTCTACGAGCAGTACTTC CASSSSMIAVYEQYF
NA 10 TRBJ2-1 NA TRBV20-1 TGCAGTGCTAAGGGAGTTCTGCGGTTCTTC CSAKGVLRFF
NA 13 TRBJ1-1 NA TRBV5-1 TGCGCCAGCAGCTTTCAGGGGAACACTGAAGCTTTCTTT CASSFQGNTEAFF
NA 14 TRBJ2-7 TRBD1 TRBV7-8 TGTGCCAGCAGCTTACGGGACAGATCCTACGAGCAGTACTTC CASSLRDRSYEQYF
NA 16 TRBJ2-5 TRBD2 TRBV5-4 TGTGCCAGCAGCTTGAAAACTAGCGGGTTTGGAGAGACCCAGTACTTC CASSLKTSGFGETQYF
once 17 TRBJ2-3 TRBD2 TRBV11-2 TGTGCCAGCAGCTTAGTCTACGGGAGGGCTGGCACAGATACGCAGTATTTT CASSLVYGRAGTDTQYF
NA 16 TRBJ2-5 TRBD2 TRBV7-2 TGTGCCAGCAGCCCCCGACTAGCGGAGCTACAAGAGACCCAGTACTTC CASSPRLAELQETQYF
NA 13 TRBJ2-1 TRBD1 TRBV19 TGTGCCAGTAGTAACAGGGGGCGCAATGAGCAGTTCTTC CASSNRGRNEQFF
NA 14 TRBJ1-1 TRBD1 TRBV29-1 TGCAGCGTTCGAGAATCCCCGGGACAGGGGAAAGCTTTCTTT CSVRESPGQGKAFF
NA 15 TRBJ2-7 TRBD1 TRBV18 TGTGCCAGCTCACCACGGACAGGGAGGTCCTACGAGCAGTACTTC CASSPRTGRSYEQYF
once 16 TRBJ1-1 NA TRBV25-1 TGTGCCAGCCAAAGGAGAGGGGGAACCTTGAACACTGAAGCTTTCTTT CASQRRGGTLNTEAFF
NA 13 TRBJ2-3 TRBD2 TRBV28 TGTGCCAGCAGTCCGGGGACTAGCCCCCCTCGAGAGTTT CASSPGTSPPREF
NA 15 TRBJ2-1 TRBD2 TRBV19 TGTGCCAGTAGTAGGACTAGCGGGAGCTACAATGAGCAGTTCTTC CASSRTSGSYNEQFF
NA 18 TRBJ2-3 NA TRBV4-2 TGTGCCAGCAGCCCCGAGGGATTAGCAACCCGGCGGATAGATACGCAGTATTTT CASSPEGLATRRIDTQYF
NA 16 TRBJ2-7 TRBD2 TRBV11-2 TGTGCCAGCAGCTTAGATGGTGGGACTAGGACTCCCGAGCAGTACTTC CASSLDGGTRTPEQYF
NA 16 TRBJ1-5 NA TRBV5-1 TGCGCCAGCAGCTTGGAGGGTACAGGGATGAGCCAGCCCCAGCATTTT CASSLEGTGMSQPQHF
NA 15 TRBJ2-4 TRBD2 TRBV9 TGTGCCAGCAGCGCCTCACTGGGACTAAGGGACATTCAGTACTTC CASSASLGLRDIQYF
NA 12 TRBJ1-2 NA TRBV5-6 TGTGCCAGCAGCAGAAGAGGGCCTGGCTACACCTTC CASSRRGPGYTF
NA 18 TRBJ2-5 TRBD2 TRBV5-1 TGCGCCAGCAGCTATAAACTAGCGGGAGGGCCCATGGGAGAGACCCAGTACTTC CASSYKLAGGPMGETQYF
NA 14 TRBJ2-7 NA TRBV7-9 TGTGCCAGCAGCTTGGAGGGCGGGAACGCAGGGCAGTACTTC CASSLEGGNAGQYF
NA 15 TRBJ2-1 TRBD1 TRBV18 TGTGCCAGCTCAGGTGGACAGGGGATCTACAATGAGCAGTTCTTC CASSGGQGIYNEQFF
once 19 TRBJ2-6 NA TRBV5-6 TGTGCCAGCAGCCCTCTCCCGTCCGGGGTTAAGTCTGGGGCCAACGTCCTGACTTTC CASSPLPSGVKSGANVLTF
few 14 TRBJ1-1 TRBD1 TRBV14 TGTGCCAGCAGCCACGGCGGGACAGGGACGGTAGCTTTCTTT CASSHGGTGTVAFF
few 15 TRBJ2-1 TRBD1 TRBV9 TGTGCCAGCAGCGGCGACAGGGGGCGCGAGTATGAGCAGTTCTTC CASSGDRGREYEQFF
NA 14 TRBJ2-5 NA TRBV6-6 TGTGCCAGCAGTCTAGATTCTTACCAAGAGACCCAGTACTTC CASSLDSYQETQYF
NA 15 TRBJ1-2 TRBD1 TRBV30 TGTGCCTGGGACTCCGCGGACAGGCGAAGCTATGGCTACACCTTC CAWDSADRRSYGYTF
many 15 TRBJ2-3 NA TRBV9 TGTGCCAGCAGCGTAGGGGGACAATCCACAGATACGCAGTATTTT CASSVGGQSTDTQYF
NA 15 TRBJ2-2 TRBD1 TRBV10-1 TGCGCCAGCAGTGAGACCGGACAGGGGGCCGGGGAGCTGTTTTTT CASSETGQGAGELFF
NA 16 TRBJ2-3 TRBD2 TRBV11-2 TGTGCCAGCGGCGGACAAGCGGGAGTCGGCACAGATACGCAGTATTTT CASGGQAGVGTDTQYF
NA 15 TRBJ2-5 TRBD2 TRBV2 TGTGCCAGCAGTGGGTCTAGCGGGTACCAAGAGGCCCAGTACTTC CASSGSSGYQEAQYF
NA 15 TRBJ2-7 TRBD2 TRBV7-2 TGTGCCAGCAGCTTCGGACTAGCGAGTTCCTACGAGCAGTACTTC CASSFGLASSYEQYF
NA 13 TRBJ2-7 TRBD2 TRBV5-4 TGTGCCAGCAGCCCGAGCGGGGTCTACGAGCAGTACTTC CASSPSGVYEQYF
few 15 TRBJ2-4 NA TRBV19 TGTGCCAGTAGTCCCGAATTCCGGACAAAATGGATTCAGTACTTC CASSPEFRTKWIQYF
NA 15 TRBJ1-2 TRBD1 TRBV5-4 TGTGCCAGCAGCCCAGGACAGGGGTTCATCTATGGCTACACCTTC CASSPGQGFIYGYTF
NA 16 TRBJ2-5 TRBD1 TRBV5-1 TGCGCCAGCAGAGAGGACAGGGTGCCCCTTAAAGAGACCCAGTACTTC CASREDRVPLKETQYF
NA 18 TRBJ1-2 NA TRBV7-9 TGTGCCAGCAGCTTGAGGTCAAACGTAGGGAGCACCCTCTATGGCTACACCTTC CASSLRSNVGSTLYGYTF
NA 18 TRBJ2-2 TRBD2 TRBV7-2 TGTGCCAGCAGCGCACAACCGACTAGCGGGAGGAGGACCGGGGAGCTGTTTTTT CASSAQPTSGRRTGELFF
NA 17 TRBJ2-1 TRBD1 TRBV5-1 TGCGCCAGCAGCTTGATCGGCACAGGGGGAACCCACAATGAGCAGTTCTTC CASSLIGTGGTHNEQFF
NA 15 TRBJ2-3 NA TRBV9 TGTGCCAGCAGCGTATGGGCAGGGCGGCCAGATACGCAGTATTTT CASSVWAGRPDTQYF